This T cell receptor beta chain was recorded in a study of CD8 T cells in ankylosing spondylitis. Germline V lookup: CDR1 SGHTA, CDR2 FQGNSA. The V end lost 5 bases, the J end lost 7 bases, and 6 bases lay between the germline ends. The CDR3 covers 12 residues. It was by quantitative 5'-RACE with molecular barcodes that TCR beta libraries were made. Using its own MiXCR run on the 5' RACE reads, TCRdb lists one record per CDR3 protein. The table lists hundreds of thousands of distinct CDR3 sequences, approximately 17% of them singletons. Overall study results and limits: According to the report, clones linked to the disease were significantly enriched in matched synovial fluid samples taken from ankylosing spondylitis patients. Several highly homologous variants made up a TCR beta motif, and this motif appeared characteristic of ankylosing spondylitis blood. Earlier authors reported some of these motif variants in reactive arthritis synovial fluid and blood.

There are many counts of this clonotype. Its antigen is not known. Sequenced: blood, either unsorted or a sorted T cell fraction (not recorded which). This TCR came from a male donor with ankylosing spondylitis. The rearrangement links TRBV7-2 to TRBJ1-6, with unresolved D. CDR3 loop: CASSRGNSPLHF. In DNA, the CDR3 is TGTGCCAGCAGCCGGGGAAATTCACCCCTCCACTTT.